This record concerns one TCR beta chain sequence. Its antigen is not yet known. Within one base of it there is no much larger clone, and no base qualities were kept. The sample is drawn from a study of OX40 agonist ivuxolimab in advanced cancers. With respect to the entire study: Ivuxolimab was an agonistic, fully human IgG2 monoclonal antibody directed against OX40 (CD134), a costimulatory receptor. The purpose of peripheral TCRbeta sequencing was to test whether ivuxolimab changed TCR sequence diversity and led to clonal T-cell expansion. The monotherapy dose-escalation portion (N = 52 patients) of the phase I ivuxolimab trial is reported in the paper. Intravenous ivuxolimab was administered to patients every 2 weeks at six dose levels: 0.01, 0.1, 0.3, 1.5, 3 and 10 mg/kg. Three dose-escalation patients achieved partial responses, one with hepatocellular carcinoma and two with cutaneous melanoma. Patients were allowed to have had prior anti-PD-1, anti-PD-L1 or anti-CTLA-4 therapy, and approximately 40% of the dose-escalation patients had been treated with checkpoint inhibitors. Of the roughly 52 dose-escalation patients, hepatocellular carcinoma was present in approximately 20, melanoma in roughly 15, renal cell carcinoma in 9 and head and neck cancer in 9. A male proportion of about 79% and a mean age of 60 years, ranging from 23 to 79, were recorded for the dose-escalation cohort.

CDR1 is given as SGHAT and CDR2 as FQNNGV, both from the germline V gene. At the junction V is shortened by 1 base and J by 6 bases; bases outside the gene matches: 2. From its cysteine to its phenylalanine, the CDR3 spans 15 amino acids. Only the CDR3 DNA is retained, 45 bases long and in frame from the first base. The trial excluded patients who had a history of autoimmune disease or who were on systemic immunosuppression. Peripheral blood for TCR sequencing was collected from all dose cohorts at baseline, on cycle 4 day 1, and on cycle 7 day 1. Samples were obtained from an open-label, multicenter, first-in-human phase I dose-escalation trial of ivuxolimab. Adults with locally advanced or metastatic melanoma, renal cell, hepatocellular, or head and neck squamous cell carcinoma were enrolled in the trial. Before TCR sequencing, CD4+ and CD8+ T cells were separately sorted from peripheral blood.

Results the study describes overall, beyond this receptor: After ivuxolimab, expanded clones were on average more numerous among CD8+ T cells than among CD4+ T cells. The antigen specificity of the clonally expanded peripheral T cells was not determined. Low levels of normalized T-cell clonal expansion were also shown by some nonresponding patients. In the 0.1-3.0 mg/kg groups, partial responders were among the patients with the lowest normalized peripheral clonal expansion, particularly in CD8+ T cells. At doses of 0.1 to 3.0 mg/kg, clonal expansion of both CD4+ and CD8+ blood T cells was observed from baseline to week 6.

To sequence the TCRbeta CDR3 region, genomic DNA was isolated from the sorted cells. TCRbeta CDR3 regions were sequenced using the immunoSEQ Assay. TCRdb took this table from immuneACCESS and kept in-frame rearrangements with V and J called. Such tables lack part of the clones; where checked against another copy, unresolved V genes explain under half of the gap, and the rest is unexplained. Here the sample has 52,000 or so clones; roughly 84% occur a single time. The top ten clones comprise around 1.5% of the sample. The sequences come from CD4+ or CD8+ T cells sorted from blood, collected in a trial of the OX40 agonist ivuxolimab. Rearrangement joined TRBV11-2 to TRBJ2-2, and TRBD2 aligns with 10 junction nucleotides. The clonotype comes from an adult with an advanced solid tumor such as melanoma, head and neck, liver or kidney cancer. The nucleotide sequence is given as TGTGCCAGCAGCTTAGGAAGCGGGAGGGCCGGGGAGCTGTTTTTT. It is translated as CASSLGSGRAGELFF.